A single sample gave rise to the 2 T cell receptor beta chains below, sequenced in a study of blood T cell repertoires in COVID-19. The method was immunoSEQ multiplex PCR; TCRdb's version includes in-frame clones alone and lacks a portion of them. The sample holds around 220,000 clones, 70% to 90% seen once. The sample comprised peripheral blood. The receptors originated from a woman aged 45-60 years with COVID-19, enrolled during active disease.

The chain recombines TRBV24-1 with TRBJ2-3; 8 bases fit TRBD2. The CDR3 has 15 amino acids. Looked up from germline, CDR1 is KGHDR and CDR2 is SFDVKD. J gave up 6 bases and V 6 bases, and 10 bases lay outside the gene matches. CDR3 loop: CATSTLGRGSDTQYF. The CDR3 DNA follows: TGTGCCACCAGTACCCTCGGGAGGGGGTCCGATACGCAGTATTTT.

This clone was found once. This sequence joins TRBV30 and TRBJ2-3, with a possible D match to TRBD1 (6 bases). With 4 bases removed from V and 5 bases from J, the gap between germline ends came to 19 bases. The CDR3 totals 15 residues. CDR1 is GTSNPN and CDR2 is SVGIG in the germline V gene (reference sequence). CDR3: CAWTHARGGLDTQYF. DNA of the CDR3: TGTGCCTGGACACACGCCAGGGGTGGTTTAGATACGCAGTATTTT. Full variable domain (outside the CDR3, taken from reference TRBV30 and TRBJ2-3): SQTIHQWPATLVQPVGSPLSLECTVEGTSNPNLYWYRQAAGRGLQLLFYSVGIGQISSEVPQNLSASRPQDRQFILSSKKLLLSDSGFYLCAWTHARGGLDTQYFGPGTRLTVL.